This entry is about one T cell receptor (beta chain). Its cognate antigen is unknown. The entry originates in a study of OX40 agonist ivuxolimab in advanced cancers. Study context: Patients were treated with ivuxolimab, an agonistic anti-OX40 (CD134) antibody. People in dose escalation had one of these cancers: hepatocellular carcinoma, melanoma, renal cell or head and neck cancer. Cohort: more than 75% men, mean age 60, aged about 20 to 85.

This table comes from immunoSEQ multiplex PCR, and its TCRdb copy is limited to in-frame clones, with some not included. The top ten clones hold roughly a sixth of a sample with 35,000 to 45,000 clones, 70% to 90% of them seen once. Study-wide results and limits: With doses of 0.1 to 3.0 mg/kg, CD4+ and CD8+ blood T cells had undergone clonal expansion by week 6.

The source is an adult with an advanced solid tumor such as melanoma, head and neck, liver or kidney cancer. Material: CD4+ or CD8+ T cells sorted from blood, obtained in a trial of the OX40 agonist ivuxolimab.

The CDR3: CAWTRRNTEAFF. The CDR3, as DNA: TGTGCCTGGACGCGGAGAAACACTGAAGCTTTCTTT. The rearrangement links TRBV30 to TRBJ1-1; D ambiguous. The length of the CDR3 is 12 residues. The germline V gene has CDR1 GTSNPN and CDR2 SVGIG (reference sequence). Trimming left V 4 bases short and J 2 bases short, with 8 bases between.